This TCR beta chain was observed in a study of blood T cell repertoires in COVID-19. Study-wide context: Italy, Spain and the United States were the sources of the convalescent and acute COVID-19 samples.

Per the original data handling: Amplifying reference gene primers gave estimates of nucleated cell counts. Sequencing was performed with immunoSEQ multiplex PCR; in TCRdb, only in-frame clones are kept and a portion is missing. Clone size and the V and J calls come from that table; the DNA yielded D and trimming. This table holds tens of thousands of clones, roughly 90% found once. This clone showed up just once. V gave up 3 bases and J gave up 0 bases; unmatched junction bases: 5. The CDR3 loop spans 16 amino acids. CDR1 and CDR2 (germline): SGHVS, FNYEAQ. The TCR was taken from a human donor with active COVID-19. The donor label of this sample is uncertain. The chain recombines TRBV7-6 with TRBJ1-3, with 7 bases fitting TRBD1. Source material: peripheral blood. CDR3 coding DNA: TGTGCCAGCAGCTTTGCGACAGGGATCTCTGGAAACACCATATATTTT. It codes for CASSFATGISGNTIYF.